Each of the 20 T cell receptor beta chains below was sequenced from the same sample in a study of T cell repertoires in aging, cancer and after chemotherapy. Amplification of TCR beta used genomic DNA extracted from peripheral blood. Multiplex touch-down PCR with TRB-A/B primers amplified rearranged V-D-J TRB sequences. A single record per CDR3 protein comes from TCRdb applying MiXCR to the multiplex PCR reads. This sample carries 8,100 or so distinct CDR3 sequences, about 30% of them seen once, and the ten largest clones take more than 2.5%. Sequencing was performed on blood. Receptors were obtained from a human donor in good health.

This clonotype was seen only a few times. The CDR3 DNA reads TGTGCCAGCAGCTGGGACGGGGGACTAGCGGAACACAATGAGCAGTTCTTC. This gives the protein CASSWDGGLAEHNEQFF. The gene calls are TRBV7-6 and TRBJ2-1; 11 bases match TRBD2. V lost 4 bases to trimming and J lost 5 bases; unmatched junction nucleotides: 10. The germline V gene has CDR1 SGHVS and CDR2 FNYEAQ. CDR3 length equals 17 residues.

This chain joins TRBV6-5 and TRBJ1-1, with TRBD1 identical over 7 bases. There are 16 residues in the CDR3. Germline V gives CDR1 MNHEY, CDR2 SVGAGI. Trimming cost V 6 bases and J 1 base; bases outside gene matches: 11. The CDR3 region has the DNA TGTGCCAGCAGCTTATTTCTCAGGGGGGCGAACACTGAAGCTTTCTTT. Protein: CASSLFLRGANTEAFF.

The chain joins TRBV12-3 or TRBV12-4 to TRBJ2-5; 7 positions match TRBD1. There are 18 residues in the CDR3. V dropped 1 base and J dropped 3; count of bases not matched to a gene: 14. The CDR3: CASSLEGRIGGGKETQYF. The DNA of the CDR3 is TGTGCCAGCAGTTTAGAGGGTAGGATAGGGGGCGGAAAAGAGACCCAGTACTTC.

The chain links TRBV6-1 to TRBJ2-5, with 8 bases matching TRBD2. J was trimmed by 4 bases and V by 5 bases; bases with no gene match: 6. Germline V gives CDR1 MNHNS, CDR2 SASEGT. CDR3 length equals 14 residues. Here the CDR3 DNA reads TGTGCCAGCAGTCCTAGGAGCGGGGGAGAGACCCAGTACTTC. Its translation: CASSPRSGGETQYF.

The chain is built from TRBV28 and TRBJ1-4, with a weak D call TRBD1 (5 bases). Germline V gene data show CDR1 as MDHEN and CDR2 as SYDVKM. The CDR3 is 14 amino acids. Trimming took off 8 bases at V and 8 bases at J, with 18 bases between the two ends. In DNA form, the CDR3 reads TGTGCCAGCTCCAAGGCACAGGTCCGGGAAAAACTGTTTTTT. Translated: CASSKAQVREKLFF. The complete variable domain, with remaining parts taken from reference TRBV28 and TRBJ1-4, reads DVKVTQSSRYLVKRTGEKVFLECVQDMDHENMFWYRQDPGLGLRLIYFSYDVKMKEKGDIPEGYSVSREKKERFSLILESASTNQTSMYLCASSKAQVREKLFFGSGTQLSVL.

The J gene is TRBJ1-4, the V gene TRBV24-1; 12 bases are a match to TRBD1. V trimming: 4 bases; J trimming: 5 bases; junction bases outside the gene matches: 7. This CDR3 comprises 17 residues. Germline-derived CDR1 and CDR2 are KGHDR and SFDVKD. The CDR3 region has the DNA TGTGCCACCAGTGACTCCGGGACAGGGGGCTTCAATGAAAAACTGTTTTTT. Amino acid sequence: CATSDSGTGGFNEKLFF.

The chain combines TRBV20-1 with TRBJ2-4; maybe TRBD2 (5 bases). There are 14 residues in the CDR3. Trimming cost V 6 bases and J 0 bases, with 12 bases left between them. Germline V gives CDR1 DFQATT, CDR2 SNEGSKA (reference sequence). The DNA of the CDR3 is TGCAGTGCCACCAGAGGGTTAGCCAAAAACATTCAGTACTTC. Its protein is CSATRGLAKNIQYF.

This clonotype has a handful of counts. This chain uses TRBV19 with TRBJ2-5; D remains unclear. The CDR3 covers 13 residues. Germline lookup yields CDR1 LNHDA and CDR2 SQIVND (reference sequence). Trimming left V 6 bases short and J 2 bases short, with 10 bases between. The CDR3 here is CASSAAQQETQYF. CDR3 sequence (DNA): TGTGCCAGTAGCGCTGCCCAGCAAGAGACCCAGTACTTC. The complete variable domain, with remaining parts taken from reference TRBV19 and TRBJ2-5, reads DGGITQSPKYLFRKEGQNVTLSCEQNLNHDAMYWYRQDPGQGLRLIYYSQIVNDFQKGDIAEGYSVSREKKESFPLTVTSAQKNPTAFYLCASSAAQQETQYFGPGTRLLVL.

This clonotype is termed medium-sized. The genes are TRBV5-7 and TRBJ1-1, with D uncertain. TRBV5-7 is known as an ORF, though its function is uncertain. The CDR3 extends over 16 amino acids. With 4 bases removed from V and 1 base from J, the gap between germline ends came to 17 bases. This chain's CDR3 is CASSLAGRARNTEAFF. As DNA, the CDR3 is TGTGCCAGCAGCCTGGCCGGGAGGGCCAGGAACACTGAAGCTTTCTTT.

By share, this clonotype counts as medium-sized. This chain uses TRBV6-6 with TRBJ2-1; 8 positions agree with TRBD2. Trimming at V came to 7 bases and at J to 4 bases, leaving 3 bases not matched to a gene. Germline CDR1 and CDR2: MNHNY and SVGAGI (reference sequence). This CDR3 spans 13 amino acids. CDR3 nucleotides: TGTGCCAGCAACCAGCGGGAGTACAATGAGCAGTTCTTC. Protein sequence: CASNQREYNEQFF.

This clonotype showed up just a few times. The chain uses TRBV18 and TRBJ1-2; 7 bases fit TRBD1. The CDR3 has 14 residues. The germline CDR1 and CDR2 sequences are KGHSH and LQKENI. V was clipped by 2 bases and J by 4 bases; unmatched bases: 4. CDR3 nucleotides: TGTGCCAGCTCACCAACAGGGGAGGTCTATGGCTACACCTTC. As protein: CASSPTGEVYGYTF. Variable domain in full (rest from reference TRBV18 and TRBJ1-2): NAGVMQNPRHLVRRRGQEARLRCSPMKGHSHVYWYRQLPEEGLKFMVYLQKENIIDESGMPKERFSAEFPKEGPSILRIQQVVRGDSAAYFCASSPTGEVYGYTFGSGTRLTVV.

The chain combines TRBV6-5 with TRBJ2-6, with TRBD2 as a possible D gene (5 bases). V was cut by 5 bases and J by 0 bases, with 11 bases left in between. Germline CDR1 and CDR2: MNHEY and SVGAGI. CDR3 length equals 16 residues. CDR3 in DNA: TGTGCCAGCAGTATGGGCGGAGGCTCTGGGGCCAACGTCCTGACTTTC. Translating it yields CASSMGGGSGANVLTF.

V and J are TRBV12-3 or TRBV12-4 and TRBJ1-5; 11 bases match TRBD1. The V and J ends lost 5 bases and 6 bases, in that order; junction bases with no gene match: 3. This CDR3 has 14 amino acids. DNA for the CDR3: TGTGCCAGCAGTCGGACAGGGGGCTTTCAGCCCCAGCATTTT. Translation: CASSRTGGFQPQHF.

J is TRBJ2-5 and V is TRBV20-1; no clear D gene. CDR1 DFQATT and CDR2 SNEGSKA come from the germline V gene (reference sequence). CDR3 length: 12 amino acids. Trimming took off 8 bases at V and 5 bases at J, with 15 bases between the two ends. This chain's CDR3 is CSISPQWETQYF. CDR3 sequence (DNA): TGCAGTATATCTCCCCAGTGGGAGACCCAGTACTTC.

The CDR3 DNA follows: TGTGCCAGCTCACCAATGTCAGGCTATTGGACTAGCGGGAGGTCCCACGAGCAGTACTTC. It codes for CASSPMSGYWTSGRSHEQYF. The chain carries TRBV18 and TRBJ2-7, with 14 bases that match TRBD2. The length of the CDR3 is 20 residues. Germline V gene data show CDR1 as KGHSH and CDR2 as LQKENI. J was trimmed by 5 bases and V by 2 bases; bases with no gene match: 17.

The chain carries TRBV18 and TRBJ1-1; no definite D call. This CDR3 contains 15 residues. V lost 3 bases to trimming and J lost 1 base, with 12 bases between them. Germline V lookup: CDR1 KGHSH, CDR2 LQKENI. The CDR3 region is CASSPPFVRNTEAFF. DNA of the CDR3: TGTGCCAGCTCACCGCCTTTCGTCAGGAACACTGAAGCTTTCTTT.

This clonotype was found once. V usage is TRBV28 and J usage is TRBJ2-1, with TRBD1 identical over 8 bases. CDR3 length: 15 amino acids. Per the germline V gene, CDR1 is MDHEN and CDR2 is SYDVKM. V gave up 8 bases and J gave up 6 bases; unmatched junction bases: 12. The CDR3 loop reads CASGNAGGWANEQFF. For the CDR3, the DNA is TGTGCCAGCGGCAACGCAGGGGGCTGGGCCAATGAGCAGTTCTTC.

DNA for the CDR3: TGTGCCAGCAGCCATCGAGCGGCCCAAGAGACCCAGTACTTC. Amino acid sequence: CASSHRAAQETQYF. This chain uses TRBV5-4 with TRBJ2-5; D possibly corresponds to TRBD2 (5 bases). Per the germline V gene, CDR1 is SGHNT and CDR2 is YYREEE (reference sequence). V was pared by 4 bases and J by 1 base, with 11 bases between. This CDR3 has 14 amino acids.

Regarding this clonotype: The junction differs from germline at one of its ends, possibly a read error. The CDR3 DNA is TGTACCAGCAGCCCCTCTTTAGTGGGGGCGAGCACAGATACGCAGTATTTT. Translating it yields CTSSPSLVGASTDTQYF. This chain uses TRBV12-3 or TRBV12-4 with TRBJ2-3; a possible D gene is TRBD1 (6 bases). The CDR3 runs to 17 residues.

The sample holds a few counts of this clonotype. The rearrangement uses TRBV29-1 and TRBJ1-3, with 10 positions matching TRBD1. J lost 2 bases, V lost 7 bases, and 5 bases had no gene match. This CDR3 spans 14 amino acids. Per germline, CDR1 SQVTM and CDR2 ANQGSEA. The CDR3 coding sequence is TGCAGCGCTTCCGGGACAGGGGCTGGAAACACCATATATTTT. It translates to CSASGTGAGNTIYF.